These T cell receptor beta chains were read from a single sample in a study of blood T cell repertoires in COVID-19. Only in-frame clones appear in the TCRdb table, and some are missing; sequencing was by immunoSEQ multiplex PCR. The sample records 250,000 to 350,000 clones, roughly 90% being singletons. Source material: peripheral blood. The receptor source for this set is a man between 18 and 29 years old with active or convalescent COVID-19. CDR3s include the opening cysteine and the closing phenylalanine or tryptophan. Fields, in order: J gene, V gene, clone size, CDR3 protein. Only part of the rows carry a size: once, few, many, or a class if the clone is expanded.

J: TRBJ2-3; V: TRBV18; size: -; CDR3: CASSPLGRQGATDTQYF
J: TRBJ1-5; V: TRBV28; size: -; CDR3: CASIAGSSNQPQHF
J: TRBJ2-7; V: TRBV9; size: -; CDR3: CASSALRETYEQYF
J: TRBJ2-7; V: TRBV5-1; size: -; CDR3: CASSLKLAGEYEQYF
J: TRBJ1-5; V: TRBV24-1; size: -; CDR3: CATSDFGQPQHF
J: TRBJ2-1; V: TRBV12-3/TRBV12-4; size: -; CDR3: CASSLAQEQFF
J: TRBJ1-5; V: TRBV9; size: once; CDR3: CASSARGGNQPQHF
J: TRBJ1-1; V: TRBV10-3; size: -; CDR3: CAISEPGLHTEAFF
J: TRBJ1-2; V: TRBV7-2; size: once; CDR3: CASSPGQGNYGYTF
J: TRBJ1-5; V: TRBV15; size: -; CDR3: CATSRRQGPNQPQHF
J: TRBJ2-1; V: TRBV6-2/TRBV6-3; size: -; CDR3: CASSKTSGGLDEQFF
J: TRBJ2-6; V: TRBV19; size: few; CDR3: CASSKGAGQGTSGANVLTF
J: TRBJ2-7; V: TRBV6-5; size: -; CDR3: CASSPVEVDSYEQYF
J: TRBJ2-7; V: TRBV2; size: -; CDR3: CASSEAHGLAGGRKYEQYF
J: TRBJ1-1; V: TRBV9; size: -; CDR3: CASASVDTEAFF
J: TRBJ2-1; V: TRBV7-9; size: -; CDR3: CASSPIVLAGLEQFF
J: TRBJ2-3; V: TRBV18; size: -; CDR3: CASAGQSSTDTQYF
J: TRBJ2-3; V: TRBV5-4; size: few; CDR3: CASSLAQGRPDTQYF
J: TRBJ2-3; V: TRBV3-1/TRBV3-2; size: -; CDR3: CASSQLAGGATDTQYF
J: TRBJ2-1; V: TRBV19; size: -; CDR3: CASSIDGRGTSGIFAYNEQFF
J: TRBJ1-4; V: TRBV4-1; size: -; CDR3: CASSLYPRGLDEKLFF
J: TRBJ2-7; V: TRBV6-2/TRBV6-3; size: few; CDR3: CASRPPGTGVDEQYF
J: TRBJ2-1; V: TRBV18; size: few; CDR3: CASSPLPGGSYNEQFF
J: TRBJ2-3; V: TRBV7-2; size: -; CDR3: CASSFSYSSGGSTDTQYF
J: TRBJ2-7; V: TRBV5-4; size: -; CDR3: CASSLDPPRSYEQYF
J: TRBJ1-4; V: TRBV15; size: -; CDR3: CATSRDPSELFF
J: TRBJ1-2; V: TRBV11-2; size: -; CDR3: CASSAGLNYGYTF
J: TRBJ2-1; V: TRBV14; size: -; CDR3: CASSRLTTGTSFDEQFF
J: TRBJ2-1; V: TRBV6-2/TRBV6-3; size: -; CDR3: CASSPSGGPYNEQFF
J: TRBJ2-3; V: TRBV12-3/TRBV12-4; size: -; CDR3: CASSLVRPDTQYF
J: TRBJ1-6; V: TRBV19; size: -; CDR3: CASGLGTGGTGSPLHF
J: TRBJ1-4; V: TRBV4-3; size: -; CDR3: CASSQDPRGATNEKLFF
J: TRBJ2-7; V: TRBV7-9; size: -; CDR3: CASSPMWGTGVSYEQYF
J: TRBJ1-1; V: TRBV28; size: -; CDR3: CATQRTEAFF
J: TRBJ1-3; V: TRBV2; size: -; CDR3: CASGYQRFVGNTIYF
J: TRBJ1-4; V: TRBV6-5; size: once; CDR3: CASSYTGNEKLFF
J: TRBJ2-3; V: TRBV7-9; size: -; CDR3: CASSRASSGGHQDTQYF
J: TRBJ2-7; V: TRBV7-8; size: -; CDR3: CASSDRVNYEQYF
J: TRBJ2-1; V: TRBV7-2; size: once; CDR3: CASSSGGAYTYNEQFF
J: TRBJ2-1; V: TRBV7-8; size: -; CDR3: CASSLEASLYNEQFF
J: TRBJ2-7; V: TRBV28; size: -; CDR3: CASSPGGPYEQYF
J: TRBJ1-3; V: TRBV3-1/TRBV3-2; size: -; CDR3: CASSREGLSGNTIYF
J: TRBJ2-3; V: TRBV19; size: -; CDR3: CASRSRGRATDTQYF
J: TRBJ1-4; V: TRBV6-5; size: -; CDR3: CASSYRLFTNEKLFF
J: TRBJ1-3; V: TRBV7-2; size: -; CDR3: CASSSPPGAGNTIYF
J: TRBJ2-7; V: TRBV27; size: -; CDR3: CASSFNRGYEQYF
J: TRBJ1-5; V: TRBV19; size: -; CDR3: CASSIRAIFSNQPQHF
J: TRBJ1-2; V: TRBV5-1; size: -; CDR3: CASSLGTGPNYGYTF
J: TRBJ2-7; V: TRBV6-5; size: -; CDR3: CASRRGFYEQYF
J: TRBJ1-4; V: TRBV15; size: few; CDR3: CATSIPDPGGEKLFF
J: TRBJ1-4; V: TRBV7-6; size: -; CDR3: CASSPGQGATNEKLFF
J: TRBJ2-7; V: TRBV27; size: -; CDR3: CASSSLGPDYAQYF
J: TRBJ1-4; V: TRBV2; size: -; CDR3: CATTQGAWEKLFF
J: TRBJ1-6; V: TRBV15; size: -; CDR3: CATSRSGGNSPLHF
J: TRBJ1-1; V: TRBV5-1; size: -; CDR3: CASSLGQAFNTEAFF
J: TRBJ2-7; V: TRBV7-3; size: -; CDR3: CASSLSGSGRYSSYEQYF
J: TRBJ2-3; V: TRBV10-2; size: few; CDR3: CASSDGRSWGTDTQYF